This is a list of T cell receptor beta chains from one sample in a study of T cell changes during pregnancy in multiple sclerosis. Libraries were prepared by immunoSEQ multiplex PCR; TCRdb keeps only in-frame clonotypes and omits some of them. In the table there are about 20,000 clones, about 90% of which are singletons. The material was CD4+ T cells from peripheral blood mononuclear cells, obtained in the third trimester of pregnancy. These receptors were taken from a female donor in good health, enrolled as a control in a pregnancy study. CDR3s include the opening cysteine and the closing phenylalanine or tryptophan. Each record gives: J gene, D gene, V gene, clone size, CDR3 protein, CDR3 DNA. D genes are given only for firm matches. Size is omitted from some rows. Given values are once, few, many or a class for expanded clones.

>TRBJ2-3|NA|TRBV19|NA
CASRLRGSTDTQYF
TGTGCCAGTAGACTACGGGGGTCCACAGATACGCAGTATTTT
>TRBJ1-1|NA|TRBV7-3|NA
CASSFQEYTEAFF
TGTGCCAGCAGCTTCCAAGAGTACACTGAAGCTTTCTTT
>TRBJ2-1|TRBD1|TRBV30|NA
CAWRRDRGPYNEQFF
TGTGCCTGGAGGAGGGACAGGGGACCCTACAATGAGCAGTTCTTC
>TRBJ2-3|TRBD1|TRBV7-8|once
CASSRGGTGLTDTQYF
TGTGCCAGCAGCCGCGGTGGGACAGGACTCACAGATACGCAGTATTTT
>TRBJ1-2|TRBD1|TRBV30|once
CAWSYRGGYTF
TGTGCCTGGAGTTACAGGGGGGGCTACACCTTC
>TRBJ1-1|NA|TRBV2|few
CASREDGNTEAFF
TGTGCCAGCAGGGAGGACGGAAACACTGAAGCTTTCTTT
>TRBJ1-2|NA|TRBV28|once
CASSLLAQVDYGYTF
TGTGCCAGCAGTTTATTAGCGCAGGTAGACTATGGCTACACCTTC
>TRBJ1-5|TRBD1|TRBV28|NA
CASSLRTGGVGPQHF
TGTGCCAGCAGTTTACGGACAGGGGGCGTCGGGCCCCAGCATTTT
>TRBJ1-2|NA|TRBV7-9|NA
CASSPTAGGYTF
TGTGCCAGCAGCCCGACGGCGGGGGGCTACACCTTC
>TRBJ2-3|TRBD2|TRBV28|NA
CASSLTLAQDTQYF
TGTGCCAGCAGTTTAACACTAGCGCAAGATACGCAGTATTTT
>TRBJ2-5|NA|TRBV7-6|NA
CASSLALRAVTQYF
TGTGCCAGCAGCTTAGCCCTCCGCGCGGTGACCCAGTACTTC
>TRBJ2-1|TRBD2|TRBV10-3|NA
CAIKRRTSSSDEQFF
TGTGCCATCAAAAGGCGGACTAGCTCATCCGATGAGCAGTTCTTC
>TRBJ1-1|NA|TRBV29-1|NA
CSVKPSDYTEAFF
TGCAGCGTTAAGCCGAGCGACTACACTGAAGCTTTCTTT
>TRBJ2-3|NA|TRBV14|NA
CASSPSGLRTDTQYF
TGTGCCAGCAGCCCCTCGGGACTCCGCACAGATACGCAGTATTTT
>TRBJ1-4|NA|TRBV5-1|NA
CASSRGPPGTNEKLFF
TGCGCCAGCAGCAGGGGCCCCCCAGGGACTAATGAAAAACTGTTTTTT
>TRBJ1-2|TRBD1|TRBV6-4|NA
CASSEDRGRPLYGYTF
TGTGCCAGCAGTGAGGACAGGGGAAGACCCCTATATGGCTACACCTTC
>TRBJ1-6|NA|TRBV6-1|once
CASSIRDSLNSPLHF
TGTGCCAGCAGTATCCGGGACTCCCTTAATTCACCCCTCCACTTT
>TRBJ2-5|TRBD2|TRBV18|NA
CASSLRTSAAETQYF
TGTGCCAGCTCACTTCGGACTAGCGCCGCGGAGACCCAGTACTTC
>TRBJ1-1|NA|TRBV1|NA
CTSSSHRGTEAFF
TGCACCAGCAGCTCACACAGGGGCACTGAAGCTTTCTTT
>TRBJ1-1|NA|TRBV19|once
CASSPGQGRRTEAFF
TGTGCCAGTAGCCCCGGGCAGGGGCGGCGTACTGAAGCTTTCTTT
>TRBJ1-4|TRBD1|TRBV11-2|NA
CASTATGSGEKLFF
TGTGCCAGCACCGCGACAGGGTCAGGTGAAAAACTGTTTTTT
>TRBJ2-6|TRBD1|TRBV7-3|once
CASSRGQGAGANVLTF
TGTGCCAGCAGCCGGGGACAGGGAGCTGGGGCCAACGTCCTGACTTTC
>TRBJ2-5|NA|TRBV11-2|NA
CASSLARAGETQYF
TGTGCCAGCAGCCTAGCCCGGGCGGGGGAGACCCAGTACTTC
>TRBJ1-5|TRBD1|TRBV18|NA
CASSEQGAGQPQHF
TGTGCCAGCTCAGAACAGGGGGCGGGTCAGCCCCAGCATTTT
>TRBJ2-3|NA|TRBV4-3|NA
CASSQEGGAARTQYF
TGCGCCAGCAGCCAAGAAGGTGGGGCTGCCAGAACGCAGTATTTT
>TRBJ2-2|TRBD1|TRBV2|once
CASTQGQAGGELFF
TGTGCCAGCACTCAGGGACAGGCGGGCGGGGAGCTGTTTTTT
>TRBJ2-1|NA|TRBV6-1|NA
CASSEEAGARRTNEQFF
TGTGCCAGCAGTGAAGAGGCGGGGGCGCGCCGGACGAATGAGCAGTTCTTC
>TRBJ1-4|NA|TRBV5-1|once
CASSPTTGLTTNEKLFF
TGCGCCAGCAGCCCGACTACAGGGTTAACAACTAATGAAAAACTGTTTTTT
>TRBJ2-7|NA|TRBV5-4|NA
CASSRGAPGQASYEQYF
TGTGCCAGCAGCCGGGGGGCCCCGGGACAGGCCTCCTACGAGCAGTACTTC
>TRBJ2-5|NA|TRBV2|NA
CASKLLQETQYF
TGTGCCAGCAAACTCCTCCAAGAGACCCAGTACTTC
>TRBJ2-1|TRBD1|TRBV2|NA
CASRAPPGQSLSRGVF
TGTGCCAGCAGGGCCCCCCCGGGACAGTCTTTATCACGCGGTGTCTTC
>TRBJ1-2|NA|TRBV23-1|NA
CAMQPRGRTKRVSNYGYTF
TGCGCCATGCAGCCCAGAGGGAGGACGAAGCGGGTGTCTAACTATGGCTACACCTTC
>TRBJ2-3|NA|TRBV7-9|NA
CASSLVGSGHTDTQYF
TGTGCCAGCAGCTTAGTCGGTAGCGGCCACACAGATACGCAGTATTTT
>TRBJ2-2|NA|TRBV28|NA
CASSLRGELFF
TGTGCCAGCAGTTTACGCGGGGAGCTGTTTTTT
>TRBJ1-5|NA|TRBV19|few
CASSMIQLNQPQHF
TGTGCCAGTAGTATGATACAGCTCAATCAGCCCCAGCATTTT
>TRBJ2-1|TRBD2|TRBV27|NA
CASSLWGLAPGNEQFF
TGTGCCAGCAGTTTATGGGGACTAGCCCCAGGGAATGAGCAGTTCTTC
>TRBJ2-2|TRBD1|TRBV9|NA
CASSDRTGGFSNTGELFF
TGTGCCAGCAGCGACCGGACAGGGGGCTTTTCGAACACCGGGGAGCTGTTTTTT
>TRBJ1-2|NA|TRBV30|NA
CAWSVRETYGYTF
TGTGCCTGGAGTGTACGGGAGACCTATGGCTACACCTTC
>TRBJ2-5|TRBD2|TRBV6-5|NA
CASSYGTSGGDGTQYF
TGTGCCAGCAGTTACGGGACTAGCGGGGGAGACGGGACCCAGTACTTC
>TRBJ2-3|TRBD1|TRBV28|NA
CASTSKTGGGTDTQYF
TGTGCCAGCACCTCGAAGACAGGGGGCGGCACAGATACGCAGTATTTT